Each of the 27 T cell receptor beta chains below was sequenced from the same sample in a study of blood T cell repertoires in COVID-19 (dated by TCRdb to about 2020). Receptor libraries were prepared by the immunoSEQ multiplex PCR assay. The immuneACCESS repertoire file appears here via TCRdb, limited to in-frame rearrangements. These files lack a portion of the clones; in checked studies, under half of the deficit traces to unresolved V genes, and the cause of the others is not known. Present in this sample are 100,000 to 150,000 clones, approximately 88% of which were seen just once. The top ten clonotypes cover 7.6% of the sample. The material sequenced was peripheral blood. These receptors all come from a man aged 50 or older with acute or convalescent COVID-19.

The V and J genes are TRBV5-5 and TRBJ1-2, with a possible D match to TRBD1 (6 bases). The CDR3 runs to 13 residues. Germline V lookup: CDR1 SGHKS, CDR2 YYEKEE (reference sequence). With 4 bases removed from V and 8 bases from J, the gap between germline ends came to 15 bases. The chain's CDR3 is CASSLPGTTGYTF. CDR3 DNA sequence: TGTGCCAGCAGCCTCCCGGGGACAACGGGCTACACCTTC.

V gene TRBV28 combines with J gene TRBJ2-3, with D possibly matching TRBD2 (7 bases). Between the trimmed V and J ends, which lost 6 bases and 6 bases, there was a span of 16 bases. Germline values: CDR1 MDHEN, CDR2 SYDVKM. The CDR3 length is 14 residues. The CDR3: CASSRGGAGDTQYF. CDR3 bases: TGTGCCAGCAGCCGTGGGGGGGCAGGGGATACGCAGTATTTT. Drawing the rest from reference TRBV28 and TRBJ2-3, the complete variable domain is DVKVTQSSRYLVKRTGEKVFLECVQDMDHENMFWYRQDPGLGLRLIYFSYDVKMKEKGDIPEGYSVSREKKERFSLILESASTNQTSMYLCASSRGGAGDTQYFGPGTRLTVL.

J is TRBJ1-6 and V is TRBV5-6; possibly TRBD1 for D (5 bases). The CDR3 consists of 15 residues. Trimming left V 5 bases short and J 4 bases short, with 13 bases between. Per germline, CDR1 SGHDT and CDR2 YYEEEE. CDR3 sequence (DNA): TGTGCCAGCAGGTTAGGACAAGTATATAATTCACCCCTCCACTTT. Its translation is CASRLGQVYNSPLHF.

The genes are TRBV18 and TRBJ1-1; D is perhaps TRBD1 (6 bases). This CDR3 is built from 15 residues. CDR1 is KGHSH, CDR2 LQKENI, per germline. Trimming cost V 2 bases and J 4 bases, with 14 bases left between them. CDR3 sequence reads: CASSPGGALGTEAFF. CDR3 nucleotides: TGTGCCAGCTCACCAGGGGGGGCTTTGGGCACTGAAGCTTTCTTT.

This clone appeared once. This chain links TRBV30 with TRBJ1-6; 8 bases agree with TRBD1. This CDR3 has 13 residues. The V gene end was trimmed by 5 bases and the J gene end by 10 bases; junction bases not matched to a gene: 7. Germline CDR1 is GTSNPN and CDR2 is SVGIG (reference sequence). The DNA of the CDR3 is TGTGCCTGGGCAGGGGGCAGAGGATCACCCCTCCACTTT. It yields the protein CAWAGGRGSPLHF. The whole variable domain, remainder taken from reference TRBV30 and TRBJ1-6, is SQTIHQWPATLVQPVGSPLSLECTVEGTSNPNLYWYRQAAGRGLQLLFYSVGIGQISSEVPQNLSASRPQDRQFILSSKKLLLSDSGFYLCAWAGGRGSPLHFGNGTRLTVT.

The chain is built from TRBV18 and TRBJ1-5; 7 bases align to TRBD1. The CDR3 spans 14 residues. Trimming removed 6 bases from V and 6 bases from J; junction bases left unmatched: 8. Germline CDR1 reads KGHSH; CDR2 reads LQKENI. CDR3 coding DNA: TGTGCCAGCTCCCAGGATGAGGGGGCTCAGCCCCAGCATTTT. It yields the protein CASSQDEGAQPQHF.

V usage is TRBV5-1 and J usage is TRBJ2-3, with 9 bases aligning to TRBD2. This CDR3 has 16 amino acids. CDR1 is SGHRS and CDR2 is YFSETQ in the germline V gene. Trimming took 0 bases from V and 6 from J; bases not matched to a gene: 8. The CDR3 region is CASSLARREGLDTQYF. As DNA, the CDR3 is TGCGCCAGCAGCTTGGCTCGGCGGGAGGGCTTGGATACGCAGTATTTT.

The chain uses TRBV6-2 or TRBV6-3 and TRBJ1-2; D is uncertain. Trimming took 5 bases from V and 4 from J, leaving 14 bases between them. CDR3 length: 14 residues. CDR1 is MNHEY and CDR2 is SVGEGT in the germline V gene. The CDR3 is CASSPIQISYGYTF. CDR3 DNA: TGTGCCAGCAGTCCGATACAGATTTCCTATGGCTACACCTTC.

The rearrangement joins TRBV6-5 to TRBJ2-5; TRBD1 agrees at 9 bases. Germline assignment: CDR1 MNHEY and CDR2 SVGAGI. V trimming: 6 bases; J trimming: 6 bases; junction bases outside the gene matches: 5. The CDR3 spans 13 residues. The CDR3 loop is CASSSGQGQTQYF. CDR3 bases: TGTGCCAGCAGCTCAGGACAGGGGCAGACCCAGTACTTC.

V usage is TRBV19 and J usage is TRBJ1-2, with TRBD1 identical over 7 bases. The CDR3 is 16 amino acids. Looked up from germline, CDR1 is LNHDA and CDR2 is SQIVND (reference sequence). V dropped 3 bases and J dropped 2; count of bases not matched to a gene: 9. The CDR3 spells CASSIRTGDRNYGYTF. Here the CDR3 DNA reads TGTGCCAGTAGTATCCGCACAGGGGATCGGAACTATGGCTACACCTTC.

The CDR3 DNA reads TGTGCCATCAGTACCAGCGGCAGCACAGATACGCAGTATTTT. Residues: CAISTSGSTDTQYF. The V gene is TRBV10-3, the J gene TRBJ2-3, with D maybe TRBD2 (5 bases). Germline V CDR1 and CDR2: ENHRY, SYGVKD. V lost 5 bases and J 0 bases, leaving 9 bases between the germline ends. This CDR3 is built from 14 residues.

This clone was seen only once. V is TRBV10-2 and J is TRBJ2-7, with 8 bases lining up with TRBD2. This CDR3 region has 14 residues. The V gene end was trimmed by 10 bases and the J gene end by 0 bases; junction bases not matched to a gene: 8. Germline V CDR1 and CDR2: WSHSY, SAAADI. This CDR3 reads CANRVAGSSYEQYF. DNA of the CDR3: TGCGCCAACAGGGTAGCGGGAAGCTCCTACGAGCAGTACTTC.

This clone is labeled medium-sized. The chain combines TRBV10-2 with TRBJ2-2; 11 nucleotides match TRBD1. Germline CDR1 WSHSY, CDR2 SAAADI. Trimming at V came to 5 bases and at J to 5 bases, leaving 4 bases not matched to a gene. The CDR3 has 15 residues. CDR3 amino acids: CASSSRDRGTGELFF. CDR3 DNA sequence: TGCGCCAGCAGTTCCCGGGACAGGGGGACCGGGGAGCTGTTTTTT.

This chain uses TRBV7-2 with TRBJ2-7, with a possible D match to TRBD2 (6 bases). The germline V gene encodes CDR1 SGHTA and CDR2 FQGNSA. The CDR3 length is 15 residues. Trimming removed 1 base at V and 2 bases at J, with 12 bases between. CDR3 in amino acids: CASSLGRGITYEQYF. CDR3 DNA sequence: TGTGCCAGCAGCTTAGGCCGGGGGATAACCTACGAGCAGTACTTC. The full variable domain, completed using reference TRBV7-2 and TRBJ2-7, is GAGVSQSPSNKVTEKGKDVELRCDPISGHTALYWYRQSLGQGLEFLIYFQGNSAPDKSGLPSDRFSAERTGGSVSTLTIQRTQQEDSAVYLCASSLGRGITYEQYFGPGTRLTVT.

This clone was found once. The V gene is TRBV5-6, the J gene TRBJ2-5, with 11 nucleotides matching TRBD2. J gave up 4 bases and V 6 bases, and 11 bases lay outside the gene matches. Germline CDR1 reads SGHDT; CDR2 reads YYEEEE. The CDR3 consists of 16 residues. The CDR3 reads CASTPIAGGFGETQYF. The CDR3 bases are TGTGCCAGCACCCCTATAGCGGGAGGGTTTGGAGAGACCCAGTACTTC. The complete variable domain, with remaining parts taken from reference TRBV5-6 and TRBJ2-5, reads DAGVTQSPTHLIKTRGQQVTLRCSPKSGHDTVSWYQQALGQGPQFIFQYYEEEERQRGNFPDRFSGHQFPNYSSELNVNALLLGDSALYLCASTPIAGGFGETQYFGPGTRLLVL.

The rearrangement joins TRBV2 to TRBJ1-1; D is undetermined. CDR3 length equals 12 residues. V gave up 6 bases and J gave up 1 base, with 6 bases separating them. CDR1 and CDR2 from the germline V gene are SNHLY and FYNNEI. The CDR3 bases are TGTGCCAGCAGCGGTCAGAACACTGAAGCTTTCTTT. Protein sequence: CASSGQNTEAFF.

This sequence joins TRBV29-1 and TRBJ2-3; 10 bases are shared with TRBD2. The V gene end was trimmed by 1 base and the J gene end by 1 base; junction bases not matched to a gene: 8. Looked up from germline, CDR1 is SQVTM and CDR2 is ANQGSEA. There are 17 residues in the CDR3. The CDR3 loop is CSVEGGLAGERTDTQYF. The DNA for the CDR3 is TGCAGCGTTGAAGGAGGGCTAGCGGGAGAACGCACAGATACGCAGTATTTT.

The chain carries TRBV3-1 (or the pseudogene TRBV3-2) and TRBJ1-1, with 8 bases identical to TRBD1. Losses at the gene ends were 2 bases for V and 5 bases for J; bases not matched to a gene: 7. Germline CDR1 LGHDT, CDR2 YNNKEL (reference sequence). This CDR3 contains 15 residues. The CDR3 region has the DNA TGTGCCAGCAGCCAAACGGACAGGGTGGAGACTGAAGCTTTCTTT. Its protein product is CASSQTDRVETEAFF.

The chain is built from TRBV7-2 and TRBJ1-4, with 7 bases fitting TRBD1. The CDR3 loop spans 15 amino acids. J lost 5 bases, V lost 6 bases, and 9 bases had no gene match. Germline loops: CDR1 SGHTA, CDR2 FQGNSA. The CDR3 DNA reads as TGTGCCAGCAGTACTAAGACAGGGACCAATGAAAAACTGTTTTTT. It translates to CASSTKTGTNEKLFF.

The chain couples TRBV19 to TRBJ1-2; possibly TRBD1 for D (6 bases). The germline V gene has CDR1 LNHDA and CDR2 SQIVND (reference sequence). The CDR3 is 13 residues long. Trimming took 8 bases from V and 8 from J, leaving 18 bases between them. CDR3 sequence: CASLGQSWDGYTF. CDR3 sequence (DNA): TGTGCCAGTCTAGGACAGAGTTGGGACGGCTACACCTTC.

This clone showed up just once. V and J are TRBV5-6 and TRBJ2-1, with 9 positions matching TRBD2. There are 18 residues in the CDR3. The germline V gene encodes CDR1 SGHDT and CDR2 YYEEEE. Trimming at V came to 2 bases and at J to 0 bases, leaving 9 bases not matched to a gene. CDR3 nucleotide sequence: TGTGCCAGCAGCTTCGGGTCCATTAGCGGGAGCTCCTACAATGAGCAGTTCTTC. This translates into CASSFGSISGSSYNEQFF.

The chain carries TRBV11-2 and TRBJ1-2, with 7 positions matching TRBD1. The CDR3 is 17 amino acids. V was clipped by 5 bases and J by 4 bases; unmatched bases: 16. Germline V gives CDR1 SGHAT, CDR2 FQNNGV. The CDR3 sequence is CASSLLTSGTDPYGYTF. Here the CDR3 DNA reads TGTGCCAGCAGCCTCCTGACTTCCGGGACAGACCCCTATGGCTACACCTTC.

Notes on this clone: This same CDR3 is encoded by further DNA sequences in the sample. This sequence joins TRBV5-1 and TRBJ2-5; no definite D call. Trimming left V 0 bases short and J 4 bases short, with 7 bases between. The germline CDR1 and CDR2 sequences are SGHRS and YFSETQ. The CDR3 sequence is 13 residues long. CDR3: CASSLAGGETQYF. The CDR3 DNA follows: TGCGCCAGCAGCTTGGCCGGTGGAGAGACCCAGTACTTC.

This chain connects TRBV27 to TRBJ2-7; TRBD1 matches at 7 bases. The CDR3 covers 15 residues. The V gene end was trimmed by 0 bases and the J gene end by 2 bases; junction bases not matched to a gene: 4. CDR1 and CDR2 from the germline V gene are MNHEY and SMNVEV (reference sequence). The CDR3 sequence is CASSLSRDSTYEQYF. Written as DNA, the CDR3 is TGTGCCAGCAGTTTATCCCGGGACAGTACCTACGAGCAGTACTTC.

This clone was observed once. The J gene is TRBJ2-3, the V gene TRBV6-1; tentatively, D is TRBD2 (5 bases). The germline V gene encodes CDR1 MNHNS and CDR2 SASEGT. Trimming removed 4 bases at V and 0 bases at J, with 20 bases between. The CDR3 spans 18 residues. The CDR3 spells CASSVLGRRPASTDTQYF. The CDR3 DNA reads TGTGCCAGCAGTGTGCTTGGACGGAGGCCAGCTAGCACAGATACGCAGTATTTT.

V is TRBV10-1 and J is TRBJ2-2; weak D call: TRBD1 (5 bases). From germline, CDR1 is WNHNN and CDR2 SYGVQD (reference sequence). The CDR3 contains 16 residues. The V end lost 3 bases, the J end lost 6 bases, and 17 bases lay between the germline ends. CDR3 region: CASSEKKGIAAGELFF. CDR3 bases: TGCGCCAGCAGTGAAAAAAAGGGGATCGCTGCCGGGGAGCTGTTTTTT.

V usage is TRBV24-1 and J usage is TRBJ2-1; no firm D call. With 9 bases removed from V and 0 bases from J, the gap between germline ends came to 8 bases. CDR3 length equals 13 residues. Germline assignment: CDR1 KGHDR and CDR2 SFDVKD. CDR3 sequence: CATRSSSYNEQFF. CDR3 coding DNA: TGTGCCACCCGATCGAGCTCCTACAATGAGCAGTTCTTC.